This TCR beta chain was identified in a study of response to subunit inactivated influenza vaccine (dated by TCRdb to between 2017 and 2018). Background for the entire study: The study used deep quantitative T cell receptor repertoire profiling to track responses to a trivalent subunit inactivated influenza vaccine.

As to this clonotype: The clone's antigen remains unknown. Nothing much larger sits one base from this clone, and base qualities are not available.

In light of the paper, this sample's time point label describes: more than 40 days after influenza vaccine administration. The method behind the library was RT-PCR. These reads were obtained on an Illumina HiSeq 2500. TCRdb itself trimmed the public reads at Q25 with fastp, ran MiXCR and retained productive beta chains. Rows with a matching CDR3 protein are joined into one entry that keeps the most common DNA and genes. Across this sample there are approximately 500,000 distinct CDR3 sequences, with roughly 13% seen only once. The top ten clonotypes cover around 13% of the sample. What the research found in general, with its limitations: According to the authors, only a limited number of new T cells may be recruited by each seasonal influenza vaccination.

From its cysteine to its phenylalanine, the CDR3 spans 10 amino acids. Of all the DNA, just the CDR3 is kept, 30 bases in frame from base 1. V is pared back by 9 bases and J by 7 bases, with 4 bases lying between the germline termini. The V and J segments used are TRBV12-3 or TRBV12-4 and TRBJ1-6; the D gene remains uncertain. The receptor was isolated from a middle-aged man who received an inactivated influenza vaccine. Donor details come from another sample of the same person, matched by shared clones. Here the sequenced sample was PBMCs from blood, taken about 40 days after vaccination. CDR3 reads: CARQNSPLHF. The sequence in DNA is TGTGCCAGACAGAATTCACCCCTCCACTTT.